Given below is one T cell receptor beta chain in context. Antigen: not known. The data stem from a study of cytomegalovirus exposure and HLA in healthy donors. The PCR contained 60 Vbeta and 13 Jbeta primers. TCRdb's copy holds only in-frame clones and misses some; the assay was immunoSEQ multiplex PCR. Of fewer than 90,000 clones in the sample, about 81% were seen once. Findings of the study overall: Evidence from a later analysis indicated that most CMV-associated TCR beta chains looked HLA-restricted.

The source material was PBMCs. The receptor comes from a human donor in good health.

CDR3 DNA sequence: TGTGCCAGCAGTAGGGGACAGGTTAATTCACCCCTCCACTTT. Residues: CASSRGQVNSPLHF. The V gene is TRBV6-1, the J gene TRBJ1-6; 8 bases match TRBD1. Germline V gene sequence: CDR1 MNHNS, CDR2 SASEGT. After removal of 5 bases from V and 6 bases from J, the junction contained 3 bases not matched to a gene. This CDR3 comprises 14 residues.